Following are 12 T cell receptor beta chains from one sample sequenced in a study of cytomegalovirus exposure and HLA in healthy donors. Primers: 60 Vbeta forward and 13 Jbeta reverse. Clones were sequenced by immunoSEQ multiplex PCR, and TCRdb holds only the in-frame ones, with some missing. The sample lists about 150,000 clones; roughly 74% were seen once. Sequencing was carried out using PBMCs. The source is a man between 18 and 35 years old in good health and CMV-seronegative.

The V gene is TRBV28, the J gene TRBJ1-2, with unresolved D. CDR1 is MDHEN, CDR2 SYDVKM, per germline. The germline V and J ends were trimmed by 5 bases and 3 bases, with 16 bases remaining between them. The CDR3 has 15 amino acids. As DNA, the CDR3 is TGTGCCAGCAGTGGAGCCTTGGCCACTTACTATGGCTACACCTTC. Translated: CASSGALATYYGYTF.

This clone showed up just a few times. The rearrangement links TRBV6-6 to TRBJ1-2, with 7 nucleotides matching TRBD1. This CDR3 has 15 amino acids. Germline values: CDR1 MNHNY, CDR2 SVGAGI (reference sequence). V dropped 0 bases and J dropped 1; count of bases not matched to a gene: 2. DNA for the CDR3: TGTGCCAGCAGTTACTCTCGACAGGGTAACTATGGCTACACCTTC. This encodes CASSYSRQGNYGYTF.

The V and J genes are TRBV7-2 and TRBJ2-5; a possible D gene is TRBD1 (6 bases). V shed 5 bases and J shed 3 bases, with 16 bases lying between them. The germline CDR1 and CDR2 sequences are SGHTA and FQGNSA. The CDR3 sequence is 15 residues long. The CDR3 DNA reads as TGTGCCAGCAGCCCCGGACAGTTTCTTAAAGAGACCCAGTACTTC. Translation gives CASSPGQFLKETQYF.

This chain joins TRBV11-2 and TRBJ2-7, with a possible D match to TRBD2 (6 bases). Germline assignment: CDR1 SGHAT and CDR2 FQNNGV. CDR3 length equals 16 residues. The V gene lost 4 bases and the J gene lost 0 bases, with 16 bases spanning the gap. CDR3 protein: CASSSSGGLTSYEQYF. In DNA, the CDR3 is TGTGCCAGCAGCTCCAGTGGGGGGTTGACCTCCTACGAGCAGTACTTC. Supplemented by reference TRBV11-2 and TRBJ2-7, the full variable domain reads EAGVAQSPRYKIIEKRQSVAFWCNPISGHATLYWYQQILGQGPKLLIQFQNNGVVDDSQLPKDRFSAERLKGVDSTLKIQPAKLEDSAVYLCASSSSGGLTSYEQYFGPGTRLTVT.

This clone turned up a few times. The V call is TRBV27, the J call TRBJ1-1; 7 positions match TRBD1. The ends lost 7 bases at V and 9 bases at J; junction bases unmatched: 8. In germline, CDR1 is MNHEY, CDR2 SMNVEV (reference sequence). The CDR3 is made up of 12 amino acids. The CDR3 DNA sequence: TGTGCCAGCACCTATCAACAGGGGAAAGCTTTCTTT. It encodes CASTYQQGKAFF.

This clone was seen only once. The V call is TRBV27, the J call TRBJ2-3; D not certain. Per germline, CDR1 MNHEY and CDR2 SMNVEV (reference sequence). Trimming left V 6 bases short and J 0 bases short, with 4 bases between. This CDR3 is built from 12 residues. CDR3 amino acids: CASRYSTDTQYF. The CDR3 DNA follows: TGTGCCAGCAGGTATAGCACAGATACGCAGTATTTT.

CDR3 loop: CASSWPGLEETQYF. The CDR3 nucleotides are TGTGCCAGCAGTTGGCCGGGACTCGAGGAGACCCAGTACTTC. The gene calls are TRBV6-5 and TRBJ2-5; D may be TRBD2 (6 bases). Germline V gene lookup returns CDR1 MNHEY and CDR2 SVGAGI. The CDR3 is 14 residues long. The V and J ends lost 4 bases and 5 bases respectively, with 14 bases between them.

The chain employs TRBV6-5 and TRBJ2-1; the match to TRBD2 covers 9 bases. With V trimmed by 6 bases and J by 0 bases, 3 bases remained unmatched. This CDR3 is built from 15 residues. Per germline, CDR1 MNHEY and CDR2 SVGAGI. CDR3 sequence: CASSRAGGSYNEQFF. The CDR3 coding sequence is TGTGCCAGCAGCAGAGCGGGGGGCTCCTACAATGAGCAGTTCTTC.

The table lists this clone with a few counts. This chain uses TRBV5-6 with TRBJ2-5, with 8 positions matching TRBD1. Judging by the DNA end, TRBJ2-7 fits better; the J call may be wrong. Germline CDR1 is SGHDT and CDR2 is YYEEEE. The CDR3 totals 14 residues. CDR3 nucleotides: TGTGCCAGCAGCCTCGGACAGGGATTCTACGAGCAGTACTTC. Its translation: CASSLGQGFYEQYF.

The CDR3 sequence: CGWTSGDEQYV. The CDR3 DNA is TGCGGATGGACTAGCGGCGACGAGCAGTACGTC. This sequence joins TRBV20-1 and TRBJ2-7; TRBD2 matches at 10 bases. This CDR3 has 11 amino acids. The germline gives CDR1 DFQATT, CDR2 SNEGSKA (reference sequence).

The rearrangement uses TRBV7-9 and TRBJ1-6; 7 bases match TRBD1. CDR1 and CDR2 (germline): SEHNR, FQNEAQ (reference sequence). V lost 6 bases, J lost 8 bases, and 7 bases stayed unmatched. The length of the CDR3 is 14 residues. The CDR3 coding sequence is TGTGCCAGCAGTCCTGACAGGGTGGATTCACCCCTCCACTTT. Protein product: CASSPDRVDSPLHF.

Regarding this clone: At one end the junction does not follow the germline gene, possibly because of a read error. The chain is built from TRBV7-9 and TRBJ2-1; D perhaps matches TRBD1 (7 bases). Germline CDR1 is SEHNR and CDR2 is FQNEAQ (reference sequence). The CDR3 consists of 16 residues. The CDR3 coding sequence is TGTTCCAGCAGCCCAGGGGGGTCCGCATCCTACAATGAGCAGTTCTTC. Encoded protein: CSSSPGGSASYNEQFF.